The T cell receptor beta chain under discussion was sequenced for a study of blood T cell repertoires in COVID-19. Overall study context: Material from acute and convalescent COVID-19 was sourced from the United States, Italy and Spain. Nucleic acid was either cDNA or gDNA, and it came from T cells, B-cell-depleted T cells, or PBMCs.

J gave up 11 bases and V 4 bases, and 13 bases lay outside the gene matches. Germline V gene sequence: CDR1 SGHAT, CDR2 FQNNGV. The CDR3 is 14 residues long. While infection was still active, Seattle patients were enrolled and then followed longitudinally. The authors' processing: Reference gene primer amplification gave estimated nucleated cell counts. Data came from immunoSEQ multiplex PCR; TCRdb stores just in-frame clones and leaves some out. D and trimming come from the DNA, and the V and J calls and clone size come from that table. The table shows about 240,000 clones, with roughly four fifths occurring only once.

This chain joins TRBV11-2 and TRBJ1-1, with 7 bases lining up with TRBD1. The origin of this receptor is a woman over 75 with COVID-19, enrolled during active disease. Sequences were obtained from peripheral blood. The CDR3 is CASSSLRRQGSAFF. CDR3 sequence (DNA): TGTGCCAGCAGCTCCCTCCGTCGACAGGGTTCGGCTTTCTTT.